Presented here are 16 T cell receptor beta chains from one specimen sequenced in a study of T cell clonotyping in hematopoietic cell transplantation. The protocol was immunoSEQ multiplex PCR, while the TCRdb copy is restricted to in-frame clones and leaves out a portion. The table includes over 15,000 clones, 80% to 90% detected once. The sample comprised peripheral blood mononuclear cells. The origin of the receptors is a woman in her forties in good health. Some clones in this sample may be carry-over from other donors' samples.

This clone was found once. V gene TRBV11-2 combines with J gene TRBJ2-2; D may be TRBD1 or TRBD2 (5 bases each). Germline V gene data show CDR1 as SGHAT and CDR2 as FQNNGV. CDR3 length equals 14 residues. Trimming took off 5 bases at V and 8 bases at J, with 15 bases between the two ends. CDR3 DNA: TGTGCCAGCAGCCCCCGGGACCCGCGAGGGGAGCTGTTTTTT. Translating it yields CASSPRDPRGELFF.

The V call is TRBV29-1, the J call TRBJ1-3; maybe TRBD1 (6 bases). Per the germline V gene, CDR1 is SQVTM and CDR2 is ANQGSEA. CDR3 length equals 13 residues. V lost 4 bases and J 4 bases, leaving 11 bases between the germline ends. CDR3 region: CSVATTGGNTIYF. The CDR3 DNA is TGCAGCGTTGCTACGACAGGAGGAAACACCATATATTTT.

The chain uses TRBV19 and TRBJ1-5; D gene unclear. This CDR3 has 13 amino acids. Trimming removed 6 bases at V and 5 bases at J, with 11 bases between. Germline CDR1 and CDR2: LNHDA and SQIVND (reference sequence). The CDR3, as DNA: TGTGCCAGTAGCCCCCCATGGGATCAGCCCCAGCATTTT. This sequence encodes CASSPPWDQPQHF. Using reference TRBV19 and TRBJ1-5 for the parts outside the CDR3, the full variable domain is DGGITQSPKYLFRKEGQNVTLSCEQNLNHDAMYWYRQDPGQGLRLIYYSQIVNDFQKGDIAEGYSVSREKKESFPLTVTSAQKNPTAFYLCASSPPWDQPQHFGDGTRLSIL.

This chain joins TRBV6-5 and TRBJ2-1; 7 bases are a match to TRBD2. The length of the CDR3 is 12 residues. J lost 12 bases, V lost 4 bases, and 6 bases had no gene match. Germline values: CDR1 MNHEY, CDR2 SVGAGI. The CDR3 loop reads CASSSSSGPQFF. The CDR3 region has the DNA TGTGCCAGCAGTTCCAGTAGCGGGCCGCAGTTCTTC.

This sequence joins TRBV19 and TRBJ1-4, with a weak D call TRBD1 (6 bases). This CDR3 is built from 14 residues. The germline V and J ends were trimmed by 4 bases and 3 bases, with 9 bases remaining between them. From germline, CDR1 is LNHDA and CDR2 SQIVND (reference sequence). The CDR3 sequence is CASSKWGPNEKLFF. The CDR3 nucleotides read TGTGCCAGTAGTAAATGGGGGCCTAATGAAAAACTGTTTTTT.

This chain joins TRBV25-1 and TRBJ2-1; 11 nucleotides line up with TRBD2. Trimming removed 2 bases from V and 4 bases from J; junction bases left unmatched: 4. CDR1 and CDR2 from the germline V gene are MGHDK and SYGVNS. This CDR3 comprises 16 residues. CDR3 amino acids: CASSERGLAAYNEQFF. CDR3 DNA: TGTGCCAGCAGTGAAAGGGGACTAGCGGCTTACAATGAGCAGTTCTTC.

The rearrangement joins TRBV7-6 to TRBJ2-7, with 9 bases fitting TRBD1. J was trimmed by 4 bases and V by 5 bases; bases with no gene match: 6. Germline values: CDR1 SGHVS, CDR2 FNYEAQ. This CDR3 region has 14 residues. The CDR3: CASSPGQGLYEQYF. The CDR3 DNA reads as TGTGCCAGCAGCCCGGGACAGGGTTTGTACGAGCAGTACTTC.

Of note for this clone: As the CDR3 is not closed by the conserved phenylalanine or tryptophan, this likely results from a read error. This CDR3 is CASTTGVTYTEAFL. CDR3 sequence (DNA): TGTGCCAGTACCACAGGAGTCACCTACACTGAAGCTTTCCTT. The chain uses TRBV19 and TRBJ1-1; D is perhaps TRBD1 (5 bases). V lost 7 bases and J 3 bases, leaving 15 bases between the germline ends. Germline V lookup: CDR1 LNHDA, CDR2 SQIVND (reference sequence). The CDR3 length is 14 residues.

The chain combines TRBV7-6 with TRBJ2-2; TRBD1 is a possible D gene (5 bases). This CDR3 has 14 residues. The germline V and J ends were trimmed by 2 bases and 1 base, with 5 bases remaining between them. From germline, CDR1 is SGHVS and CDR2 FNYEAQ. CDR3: CASSLRGNTGELFF. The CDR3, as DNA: TGTGCCAGCAGCTTAAGGGGGAACACCGGGGAGCTGTTTTTT. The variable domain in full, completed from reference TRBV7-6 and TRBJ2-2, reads GAGVSQSPRYKVTKRGQDVALRCDPISGHVSLYWYRQALGQGPEFLTYFNYEAQQDKSGLPNDRFSAERPEGSISTLTIQRTEQRDSAMYRCASSLRGNTGELFFGEGSRLTVL.

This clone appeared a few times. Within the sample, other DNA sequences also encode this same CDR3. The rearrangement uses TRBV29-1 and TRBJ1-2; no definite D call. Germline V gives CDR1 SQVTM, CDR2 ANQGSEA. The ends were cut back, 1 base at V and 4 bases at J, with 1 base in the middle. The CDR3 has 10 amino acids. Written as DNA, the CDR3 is TGCAGCGTTGAAGGCTATGGCTACACCTTC. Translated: CSVEGYGYTF.

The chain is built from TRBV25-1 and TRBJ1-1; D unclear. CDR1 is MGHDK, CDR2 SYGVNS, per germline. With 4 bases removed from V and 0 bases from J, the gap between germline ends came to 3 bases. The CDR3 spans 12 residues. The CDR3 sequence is CASSALNTEAFF. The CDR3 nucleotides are TGTGCCAGCAGTGCGCTGAACACTGAAGCTTTCTTT.

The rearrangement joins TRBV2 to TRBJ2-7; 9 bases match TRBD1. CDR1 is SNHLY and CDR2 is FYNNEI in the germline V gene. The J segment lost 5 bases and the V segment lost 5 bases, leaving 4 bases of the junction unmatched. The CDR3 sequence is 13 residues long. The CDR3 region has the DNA TGTGCCAGCAGTAAACAGGGGGCGAACGAGCAGTACTTC. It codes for CASSKQGANEQYF.

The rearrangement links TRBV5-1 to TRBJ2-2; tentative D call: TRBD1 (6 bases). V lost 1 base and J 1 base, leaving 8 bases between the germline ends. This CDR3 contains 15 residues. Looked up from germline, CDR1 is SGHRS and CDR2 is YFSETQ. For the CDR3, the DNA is TGCGCCAGCAGCTTGATGGGACAGAACACCGGGGAGCTGTTTTTT. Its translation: CASSLMGQNTGELFF.

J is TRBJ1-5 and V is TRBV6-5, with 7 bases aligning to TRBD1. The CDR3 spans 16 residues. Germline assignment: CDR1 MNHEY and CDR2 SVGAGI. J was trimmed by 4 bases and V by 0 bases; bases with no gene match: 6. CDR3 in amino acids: CASSYSWDSSNQPQHF. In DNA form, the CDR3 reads TGTGCCAGCAGTTACTCGTGGGACAGTTCAAATCAGCCCCAGCATTTT.

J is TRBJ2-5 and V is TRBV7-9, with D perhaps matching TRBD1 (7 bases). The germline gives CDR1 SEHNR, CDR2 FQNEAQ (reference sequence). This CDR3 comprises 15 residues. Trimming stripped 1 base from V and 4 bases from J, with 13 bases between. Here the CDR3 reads CASSLGNRGGETQYF. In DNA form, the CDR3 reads TGTGCCAGCAGCTTAGGTAACAGGGGAGGAGAGACCCAGTACTTC.

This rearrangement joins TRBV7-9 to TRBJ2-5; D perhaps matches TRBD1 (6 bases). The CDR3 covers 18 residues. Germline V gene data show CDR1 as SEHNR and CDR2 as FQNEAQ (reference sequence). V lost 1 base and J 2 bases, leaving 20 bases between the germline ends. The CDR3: CASSLEGLGALRQETQYF. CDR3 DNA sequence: TGTGCCAGCAGCTTAGAAGGGTTGGGGGCCCTAAGACAAGAGACCCAGTACTTC.